Below are 12 T cell receptor beta chains sequenced from a single sample in a study of cytomegalovirus exposure and HLA in healthy donors. The PCR had 60 Vbeta and 13 Jbeta primers. Measured with immunoSEQ multiplex PCR; TCRdb has only the in-frame clones, and not every one. The sample shows more than 65,000 clones, 60% to 80% of them seen only once. Sequencing was done on a sample of PBMCs. Source of these receptors: a female donor in good health and CMV-seronegative.

The chain combines TRBV5-4 with TRBJ2-2; TRBD1 matches 8 bases. The CDR3 sequence is 16 residues long. The junction had 8 bases not matched to a gene; V was cut back by 0 bases and J by 7 bases. Germline CDR1 is SGHNT and CDR2 is YYREEE (reference sequence). In nucleotides, the CDR3 is TGTGCCAGCAGCTTGGAGGCAGGGGGCGGTAACGGGGAGCTGTTTTTT. Protein sequence: CASSLEAGGGNGELFF.

This chain connects TRBV6-5 to TRBJ2-3, with D possibly matching TRBD2 (6 bases). The V and J ends lost 2 bases and 11 bases respectively, with 23 bases between them. The germline CDR1 and CDR2 sequences are MNHEY and SVGAGI. The CDR3 length is 16 residues. The CDR3, as DNA: TGTGCCAGCAGTTACCCCGGAGTGGCGGGGCCGGAGAGGCAGTATTTT. Translation gives CASSYPGVAGPERQYF.

This clone appeared once. The J gene is TRBJ2-7, the V gene TRBV5-6; D is perhaps TRBD1 (5 bases). Trimming pared 0 bases from V and 5 bases from J, leaving 12 bases between. The CDR3 covers 14 residues. Germline loops: CDR1 SGHDT, CDR2 YYEEEE. Here the CDR3 DNA reads TGTGCCAGCAGCTTGGGATCCAGGGCCCACGAGCAGTACTTC. Protein product: CASSLGSRAHEQYF. The full variable domain, rest sourced from reference TRBV5-6 and TRBJ2-7, is DAGVTQSPTHLIKTRGQQVTLRCSPKSGHDTVSWYQQALGQGPQFIFQYYEEEERQRGNFPDRFSGHQFPNYSSELNVNALLLGDSALYLCASSLGSRAHEQYFGPGTRLTVT.

As DNA, the CDR3 is TGCGCCAGCAGCTTGGGGCTCACAATCTTTACCGGGGAGCTGTTTTTT. Its translation: CASSLGLTIFTGELFF. The rearrangement links TRBV5-1 to TRBJ2-2; D gene unclear. This CDR3 has 16 amino acids. Trimming left V 0 bases short and J 5 bases short, with 14 bases between. In germline, CDR1 is SGHRS, CDR2 YFSETQ.

The chain has TRBV30 and TRBJ1-6, with TRBD1 matching 7 bases. Germline trimming cut 3 bases from V and 7 bases from J; bases unmatched to any gene: 6. Germline CDR1 GTSNPN, CDR2 SVGIG (reference sequence). CDR3 length: 14 residues. The CDR3: CAWRGDSLNSPLHF. The CDR3 bases are TGTGCCTGGAGGGGGGACAGTCTGAATTCACCCCTCCACTTT.

The CDR3: CASSTRGGDNVLTF. In nucleotides, the CDR3 is TGTGCCAGCAGCACCCGCGGGGGAGACAACGTCCTGACTTTC. The genes are TRBV4-2 and TRBJ2-6; 7 nucleotides agree with TRBD2. From germline, CDR1 is LGHNA and CDR2 YNFKEQ. The CDR3 has 14 amino acids. V lost 5 bases to trimming and J lost 9 bases; unmatched junction nucleotides: 7.

This clone was counted a single time. The genes are TRBV18 and TRBJ1-3, with 8 bases matching TRBD1. The trim removed 5 bases at V and 0 bases at J, leaving 6 bases unmatched. The CDR3 runs to 16 residues. Germline-derived CDR1 and CDR2 are KGHSH and LQKENI. DNA of the CDR3: TGTGCCAGCTCAATAGACAGGGGTCTCTCTGGAAACACCATATATTTT. Its translation is CASSIDRGLSGNTIYF.

This rearrangement joins TRBV9 to TRBJ1-3; D is unresolved. The germline V and J ends were trimmed by 0 bases and 1 base, with 5 bases remaining between them. The CDR3 is 14 amino acids. The germline V gene has CDR1 SGDLS and CDR2 YYNGEE. The CDR3 spells CASSVAGSGNTIYF. The DNA of the CDR3 is TGTGCCAGCAGCGTAGCGGGATCTGGAAACACCATATATTTT.

The rearrangement links TRBV5-1 to TRBJ1-6, with D uncertain. From germline, CDR1 is SGHRS and CDR2 YFSETQ. The V end lost 0 bases, the J end lost 7 bases, and 14 bases lay between the germline ends. The CDR3 sequence is 16 residues long. CDR3 residues: CASSLESFSLNSPLHF. The CDR3 DNA reads TGCGCCAGCAGCTTGGAATCGTTCAGTTTGAATTCACCCCTCCACTTT.

The genes are TRBV4-3 and TRBJ2-5, with D possibly matching TRBD2 (6 bases). Germline V gene sequence: CDR1 LGHNA, CDR2 YSLEER. V was trimmed by 1 base and J by 1 base, leaving 16 bases between them. This CDR3 contains 17 residues. The CDR3 loop is CASSQGLVGTAQETQYF. The DNA of the CDR3 is TGCGCCAGCAGCCAAGGTCTGGTAGGGACTGCCCAAGAGACCCAGTACTTC.

The sample holds a few counts of this clone. For the CDR3, the DNA is TGTGCCAGCTCACTGGACAGGGGTAACACCGGGGAGCTGTTTTTT. Translation: CASSLDRGNTGELFF. The chain uses TRBV18 and TRBJ2-2; 9 nucleotides align to TRBD1. This CDR3 comprises 15 residues. Germline V gene data show CDR1 as KGHSH and CDR2 as LQKENI. V was pared by 4 bases and J by 2 bases, with 2 bases of the junction left unmatched.

This clone was counted between two and nine times. This chain's CDR3 is CASSQPRTEQNYGYTF. The CDR3 coding sequence is TGCGCCAGCAGCCAACCAAGGACAGAACAGAACTATGGCTACACCTTC. The gene calls are TRBV4-1 and TRBJ1-2, with D maybe TRBD1 (6 bases). Germline CDR1 is MGHRA and CDR2 is YSYEKL. Trimming cost V 2 bases and J 2 bases, with 15 bases left between them. The CDR3 totals 16 residues.